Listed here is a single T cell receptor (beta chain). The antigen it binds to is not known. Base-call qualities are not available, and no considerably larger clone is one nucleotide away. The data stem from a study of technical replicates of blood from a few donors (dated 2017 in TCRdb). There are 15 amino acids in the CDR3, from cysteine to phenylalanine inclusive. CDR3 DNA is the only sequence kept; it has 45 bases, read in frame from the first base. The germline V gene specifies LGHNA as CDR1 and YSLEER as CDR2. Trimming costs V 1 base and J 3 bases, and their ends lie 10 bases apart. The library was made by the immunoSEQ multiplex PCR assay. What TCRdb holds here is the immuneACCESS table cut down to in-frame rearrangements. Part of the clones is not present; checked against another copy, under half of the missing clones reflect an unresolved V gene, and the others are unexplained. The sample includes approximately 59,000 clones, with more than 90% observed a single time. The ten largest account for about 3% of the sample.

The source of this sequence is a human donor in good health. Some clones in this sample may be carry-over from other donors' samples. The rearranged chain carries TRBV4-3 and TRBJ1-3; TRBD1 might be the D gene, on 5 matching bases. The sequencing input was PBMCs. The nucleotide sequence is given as TGCGCCAGCAGCCAAGGGAGGGGAGTTGGAAACACCATATATTTT. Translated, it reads CASSQGRGVGNTIYF.